The next 32 T cell receptor beta chains were all read from a single sample in a study of neurological immune-mediated disorders. One entry per CDR3 protein results from TCRdb running MiXCR on the 5' RACE reads. The table has over 45,000 distinct CDR3 sequences, over 3% seen once; the top ten hold 5.9%. The sequenced sample consisted of PBMCs. The receptors originated from a man aged 40-50 years with multiple sclerosis.

This clonotype was recorded many times. The rearrangement links TRBV5-1 to TRBJ2-2; 10 nucleotides line up with TRBD2. From germline, CDR1 is SGHRS and CDR2 YFSETQ. Trimming at V came to 3 bases and at J to 6 bases, leaving 17 bases not matched to a gene. The CDR3 covers 19 residues. The CDR3 region has the DNA TGCGCCAGCAGCTCCGACTTAGCGGGGGGCTTCCTTAGGTCCGGGGAGCTGTTTTTT. It translates to CASSSDLAGGFLRSGELFF.

This clonotype was picked up many times. The chain couples TRBV12-3 or TRBV12-4 to TRBJ1-3; tentatively, D is TRBD1 (5 bases). Trimming shortened V by 6 bases and J by 0 bases, and 12 bases separated the two germline ends. The length of the CDR3 is 15 residues. DNA for the CDR3: TGTGCCAGCAGGCGGGACCGCTCCTCTGGAAACACCATATATTTT. This encodes CASRRDRSSGNTIYF.

A note on this clonotype: It may be a read error: a sequence one base away is much more abundant. The chain is built from TRBV25-1 and TRBJ1-4, with D unresolved. This CDR3 has 15 amino acids. Looked up from germline, CDR1 is MGHDK and CDR2 is SYGVNS. Trimming shortened V by 5 bases and J by 4 bases, and 14 bases separated the two germline ends. In nucleotides, the CDR3 is TGTGCCAGCAGTACCCCGACCGGAGATAATGAAAAACTGTTTTTT. Its translation: CASSTPTGDNEKLFF.

The sample holds many counts of this clonotype. This chain joins TRBV5-1 and TRBJ1-2; 7 bases agree with TRBD1. This CDR3 region has 14 residues. Per the germline V gene, CDR1 is SGHRS and CDR2 is YFSETQ. The trim removed 4 bases at V and 4 bases at J, leaving 7 bases unmatched. CDR3 in DNA: TGCGCCAGCAGCCCCGGGACAGCGATCTATGGCTACACCTTC. It translates to CASSPGTAIYGYTF. The whole variable domain, remainder taken from reference TRBV5-1 and TRBJ1-2, is KAGVTQTPRYLIKTRGQQVTLSCSPISGHRSVSWYQQTPGQGLQFLFEYFSETQRNKGNFPGRFSGRQFSNSRSEMNVSTLELGDSALYLCASSPGTAIYGYTFGSGTRLTVV.

This clonotype showed up many times. The V call is TRBV7-9, the J call TRBJ1-1; no definite D call. Germline assignment: CDR1 SEHNR and CDR2 FQNEAQ (reference sequence). The V end lost 5 bases, the J end lost 5 bases, and 21 bases lay between the germline ends. CDR3 size: 16 residues. The CDR3 protein is CASSAPPGQAFTEAFF. The CDR3 nucleotides read TGTGCCAGCAGCGCCCCCCCCGGGCAGGCCTTTACTGAAGCTTTCTTT.

This clonotype was counted ten times or more. The genes are TRBV11-1 and TRBJ2-3; the D is unclear. Germline CDR1 and CDR2: SGHAT and FQDESV (reference sequence). The germline V and J ends were trimmed by 5 bases and 3 bases, with 6 bases remaining between them. This CDR3 has 12 residues. The CDR3: CASSIRTDTQYF. The CDR3 bases are TGTGCCAGCAGCATAAGAACAGATACGCAGTATTTT.

The sample holds many counts of this clonotype. CDR3 protein: CASSHGRGFDEQYF. The CDR3 bases are TGCGCCAGCAGTCATGGAAGGGGTTTCGACGAGCAGTACTTC. This sequence joins TRBV5-1 and TRBJ2-7, with D possibly being TRBD1 (5 bases). The CDR3 loop spans 14 amino acids. The V gene lost 5 bases and the J gene lost 5 bases, with 17 bases spanning the gap. Germline CDR1 and CDR2: SGHRS and YFSETQ.

This clonotype was seen more than once but under ten times. CDR3 loop: CASSLNGGTGELFF. In DNA, the CDR3 is TGCGCCAGCAGCTTGAATGGAGGTACCGGGGAGCTGTTTTTT. This chain uses TRBV5-1 with TRBJ2-2, with D perhaps matching TRBD2 (5 bases). The CDR3 spans 14 residues. With 1 base removed from V and 5 bases from J, the gap between germline ends came to 9 bases. Per the germline V gene, CDR1 is SGHRS and CDR2 is YFSETQ.

The table lists this clonotype with many counts. The CDR3, as DNA: TGTGCCAGCAGCAACGGCGGGGGCACAGATACGCAGTATTTT. Amino acids: CASSNGGGTDTQYF. The chain links TRBV7-9 to TRBJ2-3; D might be TRBD2 (6 bases). V was cut by 5 bases and J by 1 base, with 10 bases left in between. Germline V gene data show CDR1 as SEHNR and CDR2 as FQNEAQ (reference sequence). CDR3 size: 14 residues.

This clonotype has a handful of counts. A much larger clone differs by one base, so this may be a read error. The CDR3 reads CASSLALGGEKLFF. The CDR3 nucleotides are TGTGCCAGCAGTTTGGCCTTAGGGGGTGAAAAACTGTTTTTT. This chain uses TRBV12-3 or TRBV12-4 with TRBJ1-4; the D gene is possibly TRBD1 (6 bases). The CDR3 consists of 14 residues. The germline V and J ends were trimmed by 3 bases and 7 bases, with 12 bases remaining between them.

This clonotype occurred many times. The chain recombines TRBV5-1 with TRBJ2-1, with 8 bases lining up with TRBD1. Trimming at V came to 0 bases and at J to 8 bases, leaving 7 bases not matched to a gene. Germline V lookup: CDR1 SGHRS, CDR2 YFSETQ. This CDR3 is built from 15 residues. The CDR3 bases are TGCGCCAGCAGCTTGGGGACAGGGAGATGGGATGAGCAGTTCTTC. As protein: CASSLGTGRWDEQFF.

This clonotype was recorded at least ten times. V gene TRBV7-3 combines with J gene TRBJ2-7; D unclear. Germline CDR1 reads SGHTA; CDR2 reads FQGTGA. V was pared by 4 bases and J by 0 bases, with 13 bases between. This CDR3 has 15 residues. CDR3 nucleotide sequence: TGTGCCAGCAGCTCGCCATGGGATTACTCCTACGAGCAGTACTTC. It yields the protein CASSSPWDYSYEQYF.

This clonotype came up many times. This sequence joins TRBV4-1 and TRBJ2-7; the match to TRBD2 covers 10 bases. CDR3 size: 19 residues. Germline V CDR1 and CDR2: MGHRA, YSYEKL. The V gene end was trimmed by 2 bases and the J gene end by 4 bases; junction bases not matched to a gene: 17. CDR3 bases: TGCGCCAGCAGCCAATACCCAGCGGGGGGGCCTGCTCAGATATACGAGCAGTACTTC. Translation gives CASSQYPAGGPAQIYEQYF.

With respect to this clonotype: A much larger clone lies one base from this, so it may be a read error. Written as DNA, the CDR3 is TGTGCCGGCAGCTTAGGGGGGGTAGACCAGCCCCAGCATTTT. Its translation is CAGSLGGVDQPQHF. The chain couples TRBV7-9 to TRBJ1-5, with a possible D match to TRBD1 (6 bases). The CDR3 spans 14 residues. Germline loops: CDR1 SEHNR, CDR2 FQNEAQ (reference sequence).

The sample holds many counts of this clonotype. The chain recombines TRBV12-3 or TRBV12-4 with TRBJ1-2; 7 bases agree with TRBD1. The CDR3 runs 13 residues. V lost 7 bases and J lost 2; bases outside the gene matches: 4. CDR3 amino acids: CASNPTGNYGYTF. The CDR3 DNA reads TGTGCCAGCAACCCGACAGGGAACTATGGCTACACCTTC.

This clonotype was seen at least ten times. The chain couples TRBV29-1 to TRBJ1-2; no clear D. The CDR3 loop spans 11 amino acids. The germline CDR1 and CDR2 sequences are SQVTM and ANQGSEA. Trimming stripped 8 bases from V and 0 bases from J, with 7 bases between. The CDR3 loop is CSLMANYGYTF. The DNA of the CDR3 is TGCAGCCTTATGGCTAACTATGGCTACACCTTC.

This clonotype occurred many times. CDR3 DNA sequence: TGTGCCAGCAGTTACTCGGGACAGGGGGCGGAGGAGCAGTACTTC. Translating it yields CASSYSGQGAEEQYF. The gene calls are TRBV6-5 and TRBJ2-7, with TRBD1 matching 12 bases. CDR1 is MNHEY and CDR2 is SVGAGI in the germline V gene. Trimming at V came to 0 bases and at J to 7 bases, leaving 4 bases not matched to a gene. This CDR3 region has 15 residues.

At least ten counts were recorded for this clonotype. The V and J genes are TRBV5-1 and TRBJ2-7; perhaps TRBD2 as D (5 bases). This CDR3 comprises 12 residues. In germline, CDR1 is SGHRS, CDR2 YFSETQ. The V gene lost 2 bases and the J gene lost 5 bases, with 8 bases spanning the gap. The CDR3 here is CASSFTGDEQYF. CDR3 in DNA: TGCGCCAGCAGCTTTACCGGGGACGAGCAGTACTTC. Looking up the rest from reference TRBV5-1 and TRBJ2-7 gives the full variable domain: KAGVTQTPRYLIKTRGQQVTLSCSPISGHRSVSWYQQTPGQGLQFLFEYFSETQRNKGNFPGRFSGRQFSNSRSEMNVSTLELGDSALYLCASSFTGDEQYFGPGTRLTVT.

This clonotype was seen repeatedly, ten times or more. At one boundary the junction diverges from the germline segment, which might be a read error. This rearrangement joins TRBV7-2 to TRBJ2-7, with 12 nucleotides matching TRBD2. Germline-derived CDR1 and CDR2 are SGHTA and FQGNSA. The CDR3 is 15 amino acids. CDR3 region: CASSLAGGDTYEQYF. In DNA form, the CDR3 reads TGTGCCAGCAGCCTAGCGGGGGGGGATACCTACGAGCAGTACTTC.

The table lists this clonotype with many counts. For the CDR3, the DNA is TGTGCCAGCAGCCAAGGGGCAGATCCCAGCACAGATACGCAGTATTTT. This translates into CASSQGADPSTDTQYF. This chain links TRBV3-1 with TRBJ2-3; no firm D call. The V gene lost 1 base and the J gene lost 0 bases, with 11 bases spanning the gap. The CDR3 runs to 16 residues. Germline V gene lookup returns CDR1 LGHDT and CDR2 YNNKEL (reference sequence).

This clonotype was counted ten times or more. A read error is possible here, since a much larger clone lies one base away. This chain uses TRBV5-1 with TRBJ1-2; 8 bases fit TRBD1. The CDR3 is made up of 16 amino acids. The ends lost 1 base at V and 3 bases at J; junction bases unmatched: 8. Germline-derived CDR1 and CDR2 are SGHRS and YFSETQ. CDR3 amino acids: CASSLNGDRTYYGYTF. In nucleotides, the CDR3 is TGCGCCAGCAGCTTGAACGGGGACAGGACCTACTATGGCTACACCTTC.

This clonotype was observed at least ten times. The chain links TRBV12-3 or TRBV12-4 to TRBJ1-1, with a tentative D call TRBD1 (5 bases). CDR3 size: 12 residues. V lost 3 bases and J lost 5, with 7 bases in between. The CDR3 region is CASSFPGTEAFF. The CDR3 DNA reads as TGTGCCAGCAGTTTTCCAGGGACTGAAGCTTTCTTT.

This clonotype has at least ten counts. The chain uses TRBV12-3 or TRBV12-4 and TRBJ2-3, with D unclear. The CDR3 runs to 13 residues. The germline V and J ends were trimmed by 3 bases and 6 bases, with 10 bases remaining between them. Here the CDR3 reads CASSFRSDDTQYF. The DNA of the CDR3 is TGTGCCAGCAGTTTTAGAAGCGACGATACGCAGTATTTT.

There are many counts of this clonotype. An end of the junction differs from the germline gene, which may be a read error. The chain combines TRBV20-1 with TRBJ1-6; no firm D call. Germline V gene data show CDR1 as DFQATT and CDR2 as SNEGSKA (reference sequence). The CDR3 length is 14 residues. DNA for the CDR3: TGCAGTGCTAGGGGCGGGCAATATAATTCACCCCTCAACTTT. This codes for CSARGGQYNSPLNF.

Many counts were recorded for this clonotype. The chain couples TRBV24-1 to TRBJ2-5; D is possibly TRBD1 or TRBD2 (7 bases each). Germline V gene sequence: CDR1 KGHDR, CDR2 SFDVKD. This CDR3 contains 14 residues. The V end lost 7 bases, the J end lost 4 bases, and 15 bases lay between the germline ends. The CDR3 sequence is CATRGGAGGETQYF. CDR3 bases: TGTGCCACCAGGGGGGGGGCAGGGGGAGAGACCCAGTACTTC.

The sample holds a few counts of this clonotype. J is TRBJ2-7 and V is TRBV2; D possibly matches TRBD1 or TRBD2 (5 bases each). Germline V gives CDR1 SNHLY, CDR2 FYNNEI. Trimming cost V 5 bases and J 2 bases, with 13 bases left between them. There are 14 residues in the CDR3. The CDR3 DNA is TGTGCCAGCAGTCCCGGGACCTACCCCTACGAGCAGTACTTC. This encodes CASSPGTYPYEQYF.

There are many counts of this clonotype. The CDR3 protein is CSARIPGADTQYF. The CDR3 DNA sequence: TGCAGTGCTAGGATCCCAGGGGCTGATACGCAGTATTTT. The genes are TRBV20-1 and TRBJ2-3; weak D call: TRBD1 (6 bases). Between the trimmed V and J ends, which lost 3 bases and 6 bases, there was a span of 13 bases. The CDR3 length is 13 residues. The germline V gene encodes CDR1 DFQATT and CDR2 SNEGSKA (reference sequence).

Ten or more counts support this clonotype. J is TRBJ2-2 and V is TRBV20-1, with no clear D. The germline CDR1 and CDR2 sequences are DFQATT and SNEGSKA (reference sequence). V lost 6 bases and J 0 bases, leaving 8 bases between the germline ends. The CDR3 has 13 residues. The CDR3 nucleotides are TGCAGTGCCCCGAACACGAACACCGGGGAGCTGTTTTTT. Its protein product is CSAPNTNTGELFF.

The chain couples TRBV6-5 to TRBJ1-2; TRBD1 is a possible D gene (5 bases). Trimming stripped 6 bases from V and 3 bases from J, with 14 bases between. This CDR3 is built from 14 residues. CDR1 and CDR2 from the germline V gene are MNHEY and SVGAGI. CDR3 protein: CASRPGGADYGYTF. The CDR3 region has the DNA TGTGCCAGCAGACCCGGTGGGGCGGACTATGGCTACACCTTC.

Comment on this clonotype: This may stem from a read error, because a much larger clone lies one nucleotide away. The J gene is TRBJ2-1, the V gene TRBV29-1; D tentatively reads TRBD1 or TRBD2 (6 bases each). The germline gives CDR1 SQVTM, CDR2 ANQGSEA. Trimming left V 2 bases short and J 8 bases short, with 13 bases between. The CDR3 is 13 amino acids. The CDR3 DNA reads as TGCAGCGTTGAACAGGAAAGGGGGGATGAGCAGTTCTTC. It encodes CSVEQERGDEQFF.

This clonotype occurred many times. The V call is TRBV12-3 or TRBV12-4, the J call TRBJ1-6; no reliable D call. V gave up 9 bases and J gave up 0 bases, with 12 bases separating them. This CDR3 comprises 15 residues. The chain's CDR3 is CASGPASSYNSPLHF. The CDR3 nucleotides read TGTGCCAGTGGACCGGCAAGCTCCTATAATTCACCCCTCCACTTT.

This clonotype was picked up many times. The V and J genes are TRBV2 and TRBJ2-7; 9 bases align to TRBD1. Germline values: CDR1 SNHLY, CDR2 FYNNEI. The CDR3 covers 14 residues. The J segment lost 0 bases and the V segment lost 7 bases, leaving 4 bases of the junction unmatched. The CDR3 loop is CASKMGQGSYEQYF. The CDR3, as DNA: TGTGCCAGCAAAATGGGACAGGGCTCCTACGAGCAGTACTTC.